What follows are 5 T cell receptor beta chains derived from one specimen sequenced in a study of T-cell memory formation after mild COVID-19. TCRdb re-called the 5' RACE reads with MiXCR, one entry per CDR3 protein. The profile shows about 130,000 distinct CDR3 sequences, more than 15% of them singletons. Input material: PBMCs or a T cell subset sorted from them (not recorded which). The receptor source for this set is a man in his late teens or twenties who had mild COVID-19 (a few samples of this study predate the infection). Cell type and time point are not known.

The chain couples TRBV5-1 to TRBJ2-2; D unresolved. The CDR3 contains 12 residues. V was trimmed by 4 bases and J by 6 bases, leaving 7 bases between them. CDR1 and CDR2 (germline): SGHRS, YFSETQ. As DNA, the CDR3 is TGCGCCAGCAGCGCCAGGTCCGGGGAGCTGTTTTTT. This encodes CASSARSGELFF. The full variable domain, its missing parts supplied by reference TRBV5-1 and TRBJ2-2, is KAGVTQTPRYLIKTRGQQVTLSCSPISGHRSVSWYQQTPGQGLQFLFEYFSETQRNKGNFPGRFSGRQFSNSRSEMNVSTLELGDSALYLCASSARSGELFFGEGSRLTVL.

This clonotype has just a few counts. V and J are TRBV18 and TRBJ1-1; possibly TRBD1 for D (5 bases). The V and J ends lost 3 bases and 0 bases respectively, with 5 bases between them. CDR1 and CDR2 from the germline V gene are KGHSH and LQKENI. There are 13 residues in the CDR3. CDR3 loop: CASSPGVNTEAFF. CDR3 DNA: TGTGCCAGCTCACCGGGGGTGAACACTGAAGCTTTCTTT.

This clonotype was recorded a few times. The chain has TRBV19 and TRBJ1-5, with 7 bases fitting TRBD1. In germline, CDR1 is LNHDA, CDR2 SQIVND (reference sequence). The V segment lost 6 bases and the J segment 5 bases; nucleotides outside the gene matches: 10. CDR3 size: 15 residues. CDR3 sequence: CASSRDRAWDQPQHF. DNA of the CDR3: TGTGCCAGTAGCCGAGACAGGGCTTGGGATCAGCCCCAGCATTTT.

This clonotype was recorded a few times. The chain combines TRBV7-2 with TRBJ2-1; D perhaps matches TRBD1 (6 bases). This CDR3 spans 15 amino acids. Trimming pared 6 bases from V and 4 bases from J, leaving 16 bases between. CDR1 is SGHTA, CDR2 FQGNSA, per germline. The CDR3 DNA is TGTGCCAGCAGGATCTCCGGGACACCATACAATGAGCAGTTCTTC. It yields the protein CASRISGTPYNEQFF.

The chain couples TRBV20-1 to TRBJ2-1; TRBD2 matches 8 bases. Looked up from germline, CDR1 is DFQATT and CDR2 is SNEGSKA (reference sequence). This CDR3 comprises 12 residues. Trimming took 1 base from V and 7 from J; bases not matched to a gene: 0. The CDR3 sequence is CSARAGGNEQFF. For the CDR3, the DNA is TGCAGTGCTAGAGCGGGGGGGAATGAGCAGTTCTTC.